Listed below are T cell receptor beta chains from one sample, sequenced in a study of cytomegalovirus exposure and HLA in healthy donors. Sequencing was performed with immunoSEQ multiplex PCR; in TCRdb, only in-frame clones are kept and a portion is missing. The sample holds about 140,000 clones, 79% seen once. The sample was PBMCs. All receptors come from a man aged 35-49 years in good health and CMV-seropositive. CDR3s leave out the opening cysteine and the closing phenylalanine or tryptophan.

CDR3 | J | length | V
ASRTLTSGGSYNEQF | TRBJ2-1 | 15 | TRBV5-1
ASSSPSSGGYEQY | . | 13 | TRBV28
ASSPLEGYGYT | TRBJ1-2 | 11 | TRBV5-1
ASSLDPGGNTQY | TRBJ2-3 | 12 | TRBV5-1
ASSLGGVPGEQY | TRBJ2-7 | 12 | TRBV5-6
SVEWTGGRTDSGNTIY | TRBJ1-3 | 16 | TRBV29-1
ASIAEVDGEQF | TRBJ2-1 | 11 | TRBV2
ASSLAGDAGANVLT | TRBJ2-6 | 14 | TRBV5-1
ASSLLAGGGETQY | TRBJ2-5 | 13 | TRBV5-1
ASSLSGSSTDTQY | TRBJ2-3 | 13 | TRBV28
ASSRGLDSLGREQY | TRBJ2-7 | 14 | TRBV5-1
SSSRRTSGRAYEQY | TRBJ2-7 | 14 | TRBV7-9
ASSEGRKDGYT | TRBJ1-2 | 11 | TRBV2
ASSRRRGYTEAF | TRBJ1-1 | 12 | TRBV23-1
ASTRRAGGTYEQY | TRBJ2-7 | 13 | TRBV28
ASSLVVTGAGENEKLF | TRBJ1-4 | 16 | TRBV5-1
ASSPIDRPSTT | TRBJ1-2 | 11 | TRBV14
ASSQWLSGANVLT | TRBJ2-6 | 13 | TRBV14
ASSSRLAETQY | TRBJ2-5 | 11 | TRBV5-5
ATSGLRGYT | TRBJ1-2 | 9 | TRBV15
ASSLRGLNEKLF | TRBJ1-4 | 12 | TRBV7-2
ASSSLDRRGNQPQH | TRBJ1-5 | 14 | TRBV7-2
ASSYSVRGATEAF | TRBJ1-1 | 13 | TRBV6-5
ASGSLQGGLH | TRBJ1-5 | 10 | TRBV12-5
ASRLTEMNTEAF | TRBJ1-1 | 12 | TRBV2
ASSGRTSETVNTEAF | TRBJ1-1 | 15 | TRBV2
ASSMSLDRGYEQY | TRBJ2-7 | 13 | TRBV19
ASSPGLAVSYEQY | TRBJ2-7 | 13 | TRBV5-5
ASRDGLAGDFLGEQY | TRBJ2-7 | 15 | TRBV10-1
ASEAVRAKNIQY | TRBJ2-4 | 12 | TRBV6-1
ASSLAPGTGGDTQY | TRBJ2-3 | 14 | TRBV5-1
ASSSPYEQY | . | 9 | TRBV5-1
ASSLASGDSYEQY | TRBJ2-7 | 13 | TRBV7-7
ASSLSGRGEQY | TRBJ2-7 | 11 | TRBV7-9
ASIPGSAAEAF | TRBJ1-1 | 11 | TRBV6-1
ASSSADRFGTEAF | TRBJ1-1 | 13 | TRBV13
ASSHSPRTGGSYEQY | TRBJ2-7 | 15 | TRBV5-1
ASSSGSGGIDEQY | TRBJ2-7 | 13 | TRBV7-9